This T cell receptor (beta chain) was recovered during a study of blood T cell repertoires in COVID-19. The wider study: Sites across the United States, Italy and Spain contributed samples from acute and convalescent COVID-19.

In the study's own analysis: For nucleated cells, counts were estimated from reference gene primer amplification. The assay was immunoSEQ multiplex PCR, and TCRdb's table has in-frame clones only and misses some. V, J and clone size are those of that table, while D and trimming were read from the DNA. The data hold roughly 250,000 clones, with approximately 85% observed a single time. The source material was peripheral blood. This clonotype was sampled from a man aged 50 to 60 with acute or convalescent COVID-19.

The CDR3 DNA reads as TGCGCCAGCAGCTTCTCAGGGGTCTATGGCTACACCTTC. Translating gives CASSFSGVYGYTF. The rearrangement joins TRBV5-1 to TRBJ1-2, with D tentatively TRBD1 (6 bases). Trimming removed 2 bases at V and 4 bases at J, with 9 bases between. This CDR3 contains 13 residues. Per germline, CDR1 SGHRS and CDR2 YFSETQ.